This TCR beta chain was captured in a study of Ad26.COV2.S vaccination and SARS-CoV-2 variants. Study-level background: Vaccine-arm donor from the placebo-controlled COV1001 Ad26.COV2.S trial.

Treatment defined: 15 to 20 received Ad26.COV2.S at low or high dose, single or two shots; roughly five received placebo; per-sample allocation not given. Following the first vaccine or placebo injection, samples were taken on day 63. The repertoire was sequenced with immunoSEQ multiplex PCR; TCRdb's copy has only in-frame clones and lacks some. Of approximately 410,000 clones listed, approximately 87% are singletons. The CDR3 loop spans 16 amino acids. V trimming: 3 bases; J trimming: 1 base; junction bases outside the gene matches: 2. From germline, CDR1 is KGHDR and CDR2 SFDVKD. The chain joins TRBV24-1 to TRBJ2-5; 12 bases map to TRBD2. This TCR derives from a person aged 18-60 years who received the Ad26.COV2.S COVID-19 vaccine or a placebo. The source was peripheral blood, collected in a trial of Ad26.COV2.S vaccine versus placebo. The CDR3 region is CATSDPGLAGQETQYF. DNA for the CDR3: TGTGCCACCAGTGATCCGGGACTAGCGGGCCAAGAGACCCAGTACTTC.